This TCR beta chain appears in the sequencing data of a study of T cell repertoires in cytomegalovirus infection (dated by TCRdb to the late 2010s). Turning to the overall study: Donor HLA type was relevant to the analysis, as public TCR beta signatures indicated carriage of CMV infection together with the matching HLA type.

What the authors observed across the whole study: The ex vivo response was dominated by HLA-C-restricted CMV-specific TCR beta clonotypes, and the single most frequent clonotype in two of eight donors was supplied by these HLA-C-restricted clonotypes. Cumulative frequency of public TCR beta family members discriminated carriers of CMV infection plus the relevant HLA type in this cohort and an independent approximately 350-donor cohort.

This clonotype was seen just once. The specificity of this receptor is unknown. A junction boundary mismatches the germline segment, possibly from a read error. Instrument used: Illumina HiSeq 1500. The raw public data were reprocessed by TCRdb itself: fastp quality trimming at Q25, MiXCR clonotype calling, in-frame beta chains only. Rows with one shared CDR3 protein collapse into an entry with the most common genes and DNA. The table for this sample lists approximately 200,000 distinct CDR3 sequences; approximately 22% of them were counted only once. Over 15% of the sample is taken by the ten largest. CDR3 length: 16 amino acids, cysteine to phenylalanine. Just CDR3 DNA is preserved here, 48 bases in frame from base 1. The germline V gene gives CDR1 as MGHDK and CDR2 as SYGVNS.

Sequencing was carried out using CD8+ T cells from PBMCs. This sequence uses TRBV25-1 and TRBJ2-5, and perhaps TRBD2 as D gene, on 6 matching bases. The sequence derives from a human donor in good health (CMV status not recorded). Some clones in this sample may be carry-over from other donors' samples. The bases are TGTGCCACCACGGGAGTCGGCGGAAATCACGGAGAGACCCTGTACTTC. Translated, this gives CATTGVGGNHGETLYF.